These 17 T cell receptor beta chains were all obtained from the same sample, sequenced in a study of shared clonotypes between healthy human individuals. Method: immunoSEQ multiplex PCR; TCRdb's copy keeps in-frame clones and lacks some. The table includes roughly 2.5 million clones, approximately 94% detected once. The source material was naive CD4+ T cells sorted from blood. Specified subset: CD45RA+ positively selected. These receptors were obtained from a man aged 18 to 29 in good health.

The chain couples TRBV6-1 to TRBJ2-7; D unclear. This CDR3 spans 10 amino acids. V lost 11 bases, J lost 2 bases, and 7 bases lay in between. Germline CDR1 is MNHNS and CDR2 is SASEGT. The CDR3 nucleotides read TGTGCCGCCTCAACCTACGAGCAGTACTTC. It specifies CAASTYEQYF.

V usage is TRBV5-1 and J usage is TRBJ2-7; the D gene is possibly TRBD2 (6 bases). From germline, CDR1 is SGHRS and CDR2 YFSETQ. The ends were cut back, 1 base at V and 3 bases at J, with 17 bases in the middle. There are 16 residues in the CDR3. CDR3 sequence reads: CASSLSWVRAGYEQYF. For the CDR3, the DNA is TGCGCCAGCAGCTTGTCTTGGGTTAGAGCGGGCTACGAGCAGTACTTC. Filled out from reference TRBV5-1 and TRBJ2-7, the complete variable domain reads KAGVTQTPRYLIKTRGQQVTLSCSPISGHRSVSWYQQTPGQGLQFLFEYFSETQRNKGNFPGRFSGRQFSNSRSEMNVSTLELGDSALYLCASSLSWVRAGYEQYFGPGTRLTVT.

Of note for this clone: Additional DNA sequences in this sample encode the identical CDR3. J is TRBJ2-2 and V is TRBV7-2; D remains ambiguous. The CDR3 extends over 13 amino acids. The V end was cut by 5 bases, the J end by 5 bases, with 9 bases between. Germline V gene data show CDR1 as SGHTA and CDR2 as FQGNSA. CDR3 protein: CASSPRNTGELFF. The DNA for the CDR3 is TGTGCCAGCAGCCCCCGAAATACCGGGGAGCTGTTTTTT.

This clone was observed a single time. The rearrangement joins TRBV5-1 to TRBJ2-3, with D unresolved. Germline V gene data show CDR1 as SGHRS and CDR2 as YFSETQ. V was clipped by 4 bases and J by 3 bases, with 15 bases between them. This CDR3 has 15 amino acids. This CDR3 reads CASSVLGYETDTQYF. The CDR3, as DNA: TGCGCCAGCAGCGTTTTAGGGTATGAGACAGATACGCAGTATTTT.

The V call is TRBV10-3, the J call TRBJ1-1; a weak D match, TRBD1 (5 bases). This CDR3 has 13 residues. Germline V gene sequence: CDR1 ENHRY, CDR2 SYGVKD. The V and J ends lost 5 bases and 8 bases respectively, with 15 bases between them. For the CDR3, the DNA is TGTGCCATCAGTTCAGGGATGGGGACCGAAGCTTTCTTT. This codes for CAISSGMGTEAFF.

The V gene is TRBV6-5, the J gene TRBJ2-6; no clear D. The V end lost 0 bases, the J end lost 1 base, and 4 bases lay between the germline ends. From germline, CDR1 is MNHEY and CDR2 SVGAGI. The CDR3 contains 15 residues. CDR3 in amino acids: CASSYSWSGANVLTF. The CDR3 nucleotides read TGTGCCAGCAGTTACTCTTGGTCTGGGGCCAACGTCCTGACTTTC.

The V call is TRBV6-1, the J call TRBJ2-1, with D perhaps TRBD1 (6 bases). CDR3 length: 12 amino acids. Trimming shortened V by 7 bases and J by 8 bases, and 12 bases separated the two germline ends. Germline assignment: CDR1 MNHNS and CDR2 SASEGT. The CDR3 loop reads CASIGGGHEQFF. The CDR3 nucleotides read TGTGCCAGCATTGGGGGCGGCCATGAGCAGTTCTTC.

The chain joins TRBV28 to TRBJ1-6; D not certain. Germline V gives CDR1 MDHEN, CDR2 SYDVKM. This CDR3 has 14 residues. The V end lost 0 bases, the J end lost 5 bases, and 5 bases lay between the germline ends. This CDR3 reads CASSLWSDNSPLHF. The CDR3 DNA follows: TGTGCCAGCAGTTTATGGTCTGATAATTCACCCCTCCACTTT.

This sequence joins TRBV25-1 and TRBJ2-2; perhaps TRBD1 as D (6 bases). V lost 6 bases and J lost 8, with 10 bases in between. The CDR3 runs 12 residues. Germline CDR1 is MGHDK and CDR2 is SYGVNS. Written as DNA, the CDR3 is TGTGCCAGCAGCGTACAGGGAGGGGAGCTGTTTTTT. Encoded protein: CASSVQGGELFF.

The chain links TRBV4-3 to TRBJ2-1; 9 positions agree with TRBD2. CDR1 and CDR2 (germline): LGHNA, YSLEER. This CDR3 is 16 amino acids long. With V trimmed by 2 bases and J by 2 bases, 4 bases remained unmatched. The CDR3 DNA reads TGCGCCAGCAGCCAATATAGCGGGAGTGCCTACAATGAGCAGTTCTTC. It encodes CASSQYSGSAYNEQFF.

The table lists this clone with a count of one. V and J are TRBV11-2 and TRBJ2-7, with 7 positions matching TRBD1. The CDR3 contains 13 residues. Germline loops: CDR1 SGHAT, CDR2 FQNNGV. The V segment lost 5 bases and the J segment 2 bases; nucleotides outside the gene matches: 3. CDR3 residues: CASSRQGAYEQYF. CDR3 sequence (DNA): TGTGCCAGCAGCCGTCAGGGGGCCTACGAGCAGTACTTC.

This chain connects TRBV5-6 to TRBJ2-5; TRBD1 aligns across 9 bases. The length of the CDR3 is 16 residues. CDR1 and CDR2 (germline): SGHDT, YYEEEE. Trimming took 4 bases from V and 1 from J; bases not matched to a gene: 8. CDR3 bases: TGTGCCAGCAGCGTCGCCGGGACAGGGAGCCAAGAGACCCAGTACTTC. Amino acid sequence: CASSVAGTGSQETQYF.

The CDR3 DNA reads as TGTGCCAGCAGCCGCCGTACGGCACTCCAAGAGACCCAGTACTTC. It specifies CASSRRTALQETQYF. The genes are TRBV5-6 and TRBJ2-5, with no clear D. The CDR3 totals 15 residues. V lost 4 bases, J lost 1 base, and 14 bases lay in between. CDR1 is SGHDT and CDR2 is YYEEEE in the germline V gene.

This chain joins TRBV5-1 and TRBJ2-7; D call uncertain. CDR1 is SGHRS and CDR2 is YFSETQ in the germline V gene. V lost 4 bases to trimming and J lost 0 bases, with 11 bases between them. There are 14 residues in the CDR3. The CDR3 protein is CASSPTATSYEQYF. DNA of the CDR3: TGCGCCAGCAGCCCCACAGCAACCTCCTACGAGCAGTACTTC.

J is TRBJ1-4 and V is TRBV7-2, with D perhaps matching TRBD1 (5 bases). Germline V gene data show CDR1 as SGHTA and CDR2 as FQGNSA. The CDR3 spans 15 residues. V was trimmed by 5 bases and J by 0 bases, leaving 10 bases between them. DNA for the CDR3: TGTGCCAGCAGCCCGCGACAGACAACTAATGAAAAACTGTTTTTT. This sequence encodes CASSPRQTTNEKLFF.

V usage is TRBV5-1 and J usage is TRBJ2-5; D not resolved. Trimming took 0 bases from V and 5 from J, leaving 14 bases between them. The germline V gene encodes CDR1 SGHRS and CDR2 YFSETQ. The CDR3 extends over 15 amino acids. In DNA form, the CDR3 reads TGCGCCAGCAGCTTGGATATGGCGGCCCTTGAGACCCAGTACTTC. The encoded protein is CASSLDMAALETQYF.

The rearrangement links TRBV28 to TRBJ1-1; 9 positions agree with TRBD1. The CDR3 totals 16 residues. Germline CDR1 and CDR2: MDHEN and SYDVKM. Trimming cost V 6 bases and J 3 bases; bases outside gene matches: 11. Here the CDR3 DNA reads TGTGCCAGCAGGTACACAGGGGGCAGGAGGGACACTGAAGCTTTCTTT. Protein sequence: CASRYTGGRRDTEAFF.